What follows describes a single TCR beta chain. This entry comes from a study of control samples from healthy donors and cancer patients. Repertoires were generated with immunoSEQ multiplex PCR, while TCRdb's copy carries only in-frame clones and drops some. The sample holds 100,000 to 150,000 clones, approximately 90% seen once. V gave up 5 bases and J gave up 7 bases, with 14 bases separating them. Germline CDR1 and CDR2: PRHDT and FYEKMQ (reference sequence). This CDR3 spans 13 amino acids. V is TRBV13 and J is TRBJ2-5; no clear D gene. The clonotype was recovered from a woman aged 45 to 65 in good health. Sequencing was carried out using blood. The DNA of the CDR3 is TGTGCCAGCAGCCTTAGTCGGGTCAGGACCCAGTACTTC. Its protein is CASSLSRVRTQYF.